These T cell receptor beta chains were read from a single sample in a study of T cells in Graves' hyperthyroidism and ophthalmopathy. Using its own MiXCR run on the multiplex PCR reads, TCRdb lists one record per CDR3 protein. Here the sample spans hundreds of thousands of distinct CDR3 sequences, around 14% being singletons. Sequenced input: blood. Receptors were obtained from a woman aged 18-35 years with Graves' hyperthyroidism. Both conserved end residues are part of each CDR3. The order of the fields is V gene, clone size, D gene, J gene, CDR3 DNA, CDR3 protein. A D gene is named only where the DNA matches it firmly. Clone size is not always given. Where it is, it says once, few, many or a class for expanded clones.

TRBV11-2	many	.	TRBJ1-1	TGTGCCAGCAGCTCGCGACCGATCACTGAAGCTTTCTTT	CASSSRPITEAFF
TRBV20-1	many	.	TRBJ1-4	TGCAGTGCTAGATCCCCAGCAGAATCAAATGAAAAACTGTTTTTT	CSARSPAESNEKLFF
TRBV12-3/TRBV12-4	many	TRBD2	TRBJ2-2	TGTGCCAGCAGTTTTGGCGGGAGGGACACCGGGGAGCTGTTTTTT	CASSFGGRDTGELFF
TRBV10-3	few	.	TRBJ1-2	TGTGCCATCACTGGGAGGGACACCTCATCTTGGTATGGCTACACCTTC	CAITGRDTSSWYGYTF
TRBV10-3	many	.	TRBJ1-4	TGTGCCATCAGTGCCGGGGCCGAAAATGAAAAACTGTTTTTT	CAISAGAENEKLFF
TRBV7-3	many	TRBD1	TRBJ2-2	TGTGCCAGCAGCTCGACAGGGGGCTCCGGGGAGCTGTTTTTT	CASSSTGGSGELFF
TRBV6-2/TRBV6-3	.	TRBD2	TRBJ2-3	TGTGCCAGCAGTTACGATAGGGGGCTAGCGGGGCCCACAGATACGCAGTATTTT	CASSYDRGLAGPTDTQYF
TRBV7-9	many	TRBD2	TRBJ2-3	TGTGCCAGCAGCCCGATGGGGGGGGTTTCCACAGATACGCAGTATTTT	CASSPMGGVSTDTQYF
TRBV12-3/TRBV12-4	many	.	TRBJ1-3	TGTGCCAGCAGATCGAACACCATATATTTT	CASRSNTIYF
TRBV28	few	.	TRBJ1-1	TGTGCCAGCCAATCCCCCGGGTACACTGAAGCTTTCTTT	CASQSPGYTEAFF
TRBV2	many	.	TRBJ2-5	TGTGCCACAGGAGGACAGGACTATACAGAGACCCAGTACTTC	CATGGQDYTETQYF
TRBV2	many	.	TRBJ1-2	TGTGCCAGCTCTGGGGGGGGGCGTCAGGGCTACACCTTC	CASSGGGRQGYTF
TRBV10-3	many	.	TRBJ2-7	TGTGCCATCAGTGAGGGGGGTAGTCCCACCTACGAGCAGTACTTC	CAISEGGSPTYEQYF
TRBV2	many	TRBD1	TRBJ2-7	TGTGCCAGCAGTGAGGGACAGGGTTGGTACGAGCAGTACTTC	CASSEGQGWYEQYF
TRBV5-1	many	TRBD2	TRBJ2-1	TGCGCCAGCAGCTTGATTAGCGGGAGCGGCAATGAGCAGTTCTTC	CASSLISGSGNEQFF
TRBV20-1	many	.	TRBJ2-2	TGCAGTGCTAGACACATTGCCCGGGAGCTGTTTTTT	CSARHIARELFF
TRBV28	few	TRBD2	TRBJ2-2	TGTGCCAGCAGTCCAACCCAACTAGCGGGCTACACCGGGGAGCTGTTTTTT	CASSPTQLAGYTGELFF
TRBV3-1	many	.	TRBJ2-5	TGTGCCAGCAGCCAAGTGTGGGCAGGGCAAGAGACCCAGTACTTC	CASSQVWAGQETQYF
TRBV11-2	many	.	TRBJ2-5	TGTGCCAGCAGCTTAGTGGGTGGAGGGCGGGGAGAGACCCAGTACTTC	CASSLVGGGRGETQYF
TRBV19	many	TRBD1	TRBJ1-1	TGTGCCAGTAGGAAGGACAGGGACCACACTGAAGCTTTCTTT	CASRKDRDHTEAFF
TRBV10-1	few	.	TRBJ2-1	TGCGCCAGACCAAGGGAGTGCTCAAACAATGAGCAGTTCTTC	CARPRECSNNEQFF
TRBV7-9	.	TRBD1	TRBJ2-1	TGTGCCAGCAGCTTACGTACAGGGGGGCACAATGAGCAGTTCTTC	CASSLRTGGHNEQFF
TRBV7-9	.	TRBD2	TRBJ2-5	TGTGCCAGCCGGACCGGGACTAGTGTGGAGACCCAGTACTTC	CASRTGTSVETQYF
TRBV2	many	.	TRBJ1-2	TGTGCCAGCAGTGAAGCGGGGACACCGTATGGCTACACCTTC	CASSEAGTPYGYTF
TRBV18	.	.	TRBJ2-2	TGTGCCAGCTCACTGACCGGGACACAGAACACCGGGGAGCTGTTTTTT	CASSLTGTQNTGELFF
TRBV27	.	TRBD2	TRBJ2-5	TGTGCCAGCAGTTTTGGCGGGGGAAGAGAGACCCAGTACTTC	CASSFGGGRETQYF
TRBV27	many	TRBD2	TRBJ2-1	TGTGCCAGCAGTGCCTCGGGGGGGCCGGTATACAATGAGCAGTTCTTC	CASSASGGPVYNEQFF
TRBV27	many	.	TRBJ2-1	TGTGCCAGCAGACAGGGAGGGAATGAGCAGTTCTTC	CASRQGGNEQFF
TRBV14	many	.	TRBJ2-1	TGTGCCAGCAGCCAATACAGGGGGGGGCCTAACAATGAGCAGTTCTTC	CASSQYRGGPNNEQFF
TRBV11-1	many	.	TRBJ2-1	TGTGCCAGCAGCTCTAGCAGCGTCCGCTCCTACAATGAGCAGTTCTTC	CASSSSSVRSYNEQFF
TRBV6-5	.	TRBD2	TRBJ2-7	TGTGCCAGCAGTTACTCTGTTAGCGGGAGGGACGAGCAGTACTTC	CASSYSVSGRDEQYF
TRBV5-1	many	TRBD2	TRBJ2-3	TGCGCCAGCAAGGTGACTAGCGGTGGGGTGGATACGCAGTATTTT	CASKVTSGGVDTQYF
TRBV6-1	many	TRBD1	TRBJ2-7	TGTGCCAGCAGCACTTTCCCGGGACAGGGGAAGCGCGAGCAGTACTTC	CASSTFPGQGKREQYF
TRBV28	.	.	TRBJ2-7	TGTGCCAGCAGTTTAAGGGACTCCAGTTACTACGAGCAGTACTTC	CASSLRDSSYYEQYF
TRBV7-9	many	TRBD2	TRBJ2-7	TGTGCCAGCAGCTTTAGACTAGCGGGAGACTACGAGCAGTACTTC	CASSFRLAGDYEQYF
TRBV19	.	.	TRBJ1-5	TGTGCCAGTAAGTCCGCCGCTAATCAGCCCCAGCATTTT	CASKSAANQPQHF
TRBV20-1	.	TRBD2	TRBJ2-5	TGCAGTGCTAGAGATGGGGGGGGGGAGACCCAGTACTTC	CSARDGGGETQYF
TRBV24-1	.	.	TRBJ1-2	TGTGCCACCAGTGATGCCCAACAGGGTTGGGATGGCTACACCTTC	CATSDAQQGWDGYTF
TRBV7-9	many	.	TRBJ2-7	TGTGCCAGCTCCCACCCCGACAGAATCTACGAGCAGTACTTC	CASSHPDRIYEQYF
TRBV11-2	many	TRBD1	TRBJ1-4	TGTGCCAGCAGGCGGACAGGCTTTCCGGAAAAACTGTTTTTT	CASRRTGFPEKLFF
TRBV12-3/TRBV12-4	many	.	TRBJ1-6	TGTGCCAGCAGTAACTTATCGGGGGCACCCCTCCACTTT	CASSNLSGAPLHF
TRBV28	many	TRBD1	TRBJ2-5	TGTGCCAGCAGTCCCCTTATTGCCAAACAGGGGGCAGACCAAGAGACCCAGTACTTC	CASSPLIAKQGADQETQYF
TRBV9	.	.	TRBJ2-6	TGTGCCAGCAGCCCCCAGGGGGGTATGAGCTCTGGGGCCAACGTCCTGACTTTC	CASSPQGGMSSGANVLTF